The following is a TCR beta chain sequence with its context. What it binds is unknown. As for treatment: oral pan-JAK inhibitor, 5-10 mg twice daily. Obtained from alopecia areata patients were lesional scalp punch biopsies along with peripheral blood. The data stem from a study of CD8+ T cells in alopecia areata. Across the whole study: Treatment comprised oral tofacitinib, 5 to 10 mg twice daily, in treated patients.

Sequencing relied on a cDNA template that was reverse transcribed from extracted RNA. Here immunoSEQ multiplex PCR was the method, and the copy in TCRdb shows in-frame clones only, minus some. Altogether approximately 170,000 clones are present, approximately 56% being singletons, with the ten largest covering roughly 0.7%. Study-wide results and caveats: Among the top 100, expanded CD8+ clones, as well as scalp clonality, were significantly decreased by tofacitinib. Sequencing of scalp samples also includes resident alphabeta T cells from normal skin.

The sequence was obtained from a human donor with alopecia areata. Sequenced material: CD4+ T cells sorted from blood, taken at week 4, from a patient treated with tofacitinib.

Here the CDR3 DNA reads TGTGCCTTGTTCATCCGGGCCCCGAACACTGAAGCTTTCTTT. Encoded protein: CALFIRAPNTEAFF. This chain uses TRBV30 with TRBJ1-1, with unresolved D. In germline, CDR1 is GTSNPN, CDR2 SVGIG (reference sequence). The V end lost 7 bases, the J end lost 1 base, and 16 bases lay between the germline ends. The CDR3 runs 14 residues.